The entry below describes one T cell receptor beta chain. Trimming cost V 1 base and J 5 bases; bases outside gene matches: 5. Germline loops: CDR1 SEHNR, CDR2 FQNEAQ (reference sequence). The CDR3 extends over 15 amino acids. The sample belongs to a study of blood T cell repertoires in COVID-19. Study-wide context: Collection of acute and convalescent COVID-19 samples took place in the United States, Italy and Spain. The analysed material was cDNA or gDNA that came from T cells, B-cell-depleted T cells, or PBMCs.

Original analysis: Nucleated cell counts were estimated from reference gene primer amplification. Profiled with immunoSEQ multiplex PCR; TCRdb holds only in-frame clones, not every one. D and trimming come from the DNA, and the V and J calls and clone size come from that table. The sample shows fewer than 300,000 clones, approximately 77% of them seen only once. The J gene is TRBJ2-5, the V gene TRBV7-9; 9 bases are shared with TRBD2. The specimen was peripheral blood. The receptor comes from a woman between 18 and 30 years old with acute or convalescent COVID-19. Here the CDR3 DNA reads TGTGCCAGCAGCTTAGGGGGACTAGCTCGGGAGACCCAGTACTTC. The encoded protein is CASSLGGLARETQYF.